Below, 31 T cell receptor beta chains from the same sample are listed, as sequenced in a study of T cells after yellow fever vaccination. TCRdb ran MiXCR on the 5' RACE reads and lists one entry per CDR3 protein. The repertoire consists of roughly 310,000 distinct CDR3 sequences, with roughly 4% occurring once and the leading ten covering around a quarter. Sample: PBMCs, taken on the day of the yellow fever booster vaccination. All receptors come from a man aged 18 to 35 who received the YFV17D yellow fever vaccine.

This clonotype was recorded many times. This chain links TRBV5-1 with TRBJ2-3; 7 positions agree with TRBD2. Germline lookup yields CDR1 SGHRS and CDR2 YFSETQ. The CDR3 runs 15 residues. With 4 bases clipped from V and 5 bases from J, the junction kept 10 bases outside the gene matches. The CDR3 DNA follows: TGCGCCAGCAGCCGGCGGGGAGGGGCGCAAGATACGCAGTATTTT. Its protein product is CASSRRGGAQDTQYF. Based on the CDR3 plus reference TRBV5-1 and TRBJ2-3, the full variable domain is KAGVTQTPRYLIKTRGQQVTLSCSPISGHRSVSWYQQTPGQGLQFLFEYFSETQRNKGNFPGRFSGRQFSNSRSEMNVSTLELGDSALYLCASSRRGGAQDTQYFGPGTRLTVL.

The chain combines TRBV6-6 with TRBJ2-1; D ambiguous. The V and J ends lost 6 bases and 12 bases respectively, with 15 bases between them. Germline V CDR1 and CDR2: MNHNY, SVGAGI (reference sequence). The CDR3 length is 12 residues. DNA for the CDR3: TGTGCCAGCAGCCCGCCCCGGTTTCGGCAGTTCTTC. Amino acids: CASSPPRFRQFF.

This clonotype was picked up many times. The chain combines TRBV4-1 with TRBJ1-1; possible D gene TRBD1, 5 bases. The V end was cut by 3 bases, the J end by 10 bases, with 21 bases between. CDR1 and CDR2 from the germline V gene are MGHRA and YSYEKL. CDR3 length: 15 residues. The CDR3 nucleotides are TGCGCCAGCAGCCAGCGCCCCGGGGGGTCCGCATCAGCTTTCTTT. It specifies CASSQRPGGSASAFF.

This clonotype was counted between two and nine times. The J gene is TRBJ1-5, the V gene TRBV27; D is unclear. This CDR3 region has 11 residues. Trimming left V 8 bases short and J 5 bases short, with 7 bases between. Germline CDR1 and CDR2: MNHEY and SMNVEV (reference sequence). This chain's CDR3 is CASGGYQPQHF. CDR3 coding DNA: TGTGCCAGCGGCGGGTATCAGCCCCAGCATTTT.

In its sample, this clonotype was seen a few times. The CDR3 is CASSLPQRFGSYNEQFF. Here the CDR3 DNA reads TGTGCCAGCAGCTTACCTCAGCGGTTTGGGTCCTACAATGAGCAGTTCTTC. This rearrangement joins TRBV7-8 to TRBJ2-1; D is perhaps TRBD2 (5 bases). Germline values: CDR1 SGHVS, CDR2 FQNEAQ. V was trimmed by 2 bases and J by 1 base, leaving 15 bases between them. The CDR3 covers 17 residues.

This clonotype was found a few times. A junction boundary mismatches the germline segment, possibly from a read error. V is TRBV12-3 or TRBV12-4 and J is TRBJ1-2, with no clear D. The CDR3 is made up of 14 amino acids. The CDR3 spells CASSPRASSVLGGF. Here the CDR3 DNA reads TGTGCCAGCAGTCCCCGGGCTTCGTCGGTTTTAGGTGGCTTC.

At least ten counts were recorded for this clonotype. The rearrangement joins TRBV5-1 to TRBJ2-7, with 15 bases that match TRBD2. V lost 3 bases, J lost 3 bases, and 7 bases stayed unmatched. Germline CDR1 reads SGHRS; CDR2 reads YFSETQ. The CDR3 covers 17 residues. This CDR3 is CASSYLPGLAGGYEQYV. The DNA of the CDR3 is TGCGCCAGCAGCTACCTCCCGGGACTAGCGGGGGGCTACGAGCAGTACGTC.

This clonotype was detected a few times. The chain recombines TRBV18 with TRBJ1-2, with 8 bases that match TRBD1. The trim removed 6 bases at V and 5 bases at J, leaving 11 bases unmatched. Per the germline V gene, CDR1 is KGHSH and CDR2 is LQKENI. This CDR3 is 15 amino acids long. CDR3 DNA sequence: TGTGCCAGCTCCCCAGGGGGCGCAAATTCGTATGGCTACACCTTC. Translated: CASSPGGANSYGYTF.

This clonotype occurred many times. The V gene is TRBV20-1, the J gene TRBJ2-5; D remains ambiguous. The CDR3 has 14 amino acids. Germline values: CDR1 DFQATT, CDR2 SNEGSKA (reference sequence). V dropped 1 base and J dropped 0 bases, with 9 bases sitting between them. The CDR3, as DNA: TGCAGTGCTAGAGTCTCAGGAGACCAAGAGACCCAGTACTTC. This encodes CSARVSGDQETQYF.

The sample holds many counts of this clonotype. The DNA for the CDR3 is TGTGCCAGCAGCCTGCTTGCCCCGGGACAGGGGGCCAGAGATACGCAGTATTTT. Amino acid sequence: CASSLLAPGQGARDTQYF. V and J are TRBV7-6 and TRBJ2-3; 12 nucleotides match TRBD1. CDR1 and CDR2 (germline): SGHVS, FNYEAQ. The CDR3 runs 18 residues. With 5 bases clipped from V and 5 bases from J, the junction kept 14 bases outside the gene matches.

This clonotype was recorded many times. The chain couples TRBV5-8 to TRBJ1-1; D is undetermined. Trimming shortened V by 2 bases and J by 4 bases, and 12 bases separated the two germline ends. The CDR3 sequence is 14 residues long. Germline assignment: CDR1 SGHTS and CDR2 YDEGEE. CDR3 loop: CASSFSGVVTEAFF. The CDR3, as DNA: TGTGCCAGCAGCTTTTCCGGGGTTGTCACTGAAGCTTTCTTT. Full variable domain (missing parts from reference TRBV5-8 and TRBJ1-1): EAGVTQSPTHLIKTRGQQATLRCSPISGHTSVYWYQQALGLGLQFLLWYDEGEERNRGNFPPRFSGRQFPNYSSELNVNALELEDSALYLCASSFSGVVTEAFFGQGTRLTVV.

The rearrangement links TRBV12-3 or TRBV12-4 to TRBJ1-5; possible D gene TRBD1, 6 bases. This CDR3 contains 13 residues. V lost 8 bases to trimming and J lost 6 bases, with 14 bases between them. This CDR3 is CASSPGGAQPQHF. CDR3 sequence (DNA): TGTGCCAGCTCCCCCGGGGGGGCTCAGCCCCAGCATTTT.

The chain employs TRBV5-1 and TRBJ2-1; 9 bases are shared with TRBD2. Losses at the gene ends were 0 bases for V and 0 bases for J; bases not matched to a gene: 7. Per germline, CDR1 SGHRS and CDR2 YFSETQ. The CDR3 extends over 18 amino acids. The CDR3 DNA reads as TGCGCCAGCAGCTTGGGGACCTCTAGCGGGGCCTCCTACAATGAGCAGTTCTTC. Protein sequence: CASSLGTSSGASYNEQFF.

This clonotype was counted at least ten times. The chain employs TRBV4-3 and TRBJ2-7; D is unresolved. In germline, CDR1 is LGHNA, CDR2 YSLEER. V lost 0 bases to trimming and J lost 2 bases, with 8 bases between them. The CDR3 runs to 14 residues. This CDR3 is CASSQDILAYEQYF. CDR3 DNA sequence: TGCGCCAGCAGCCAAGATATCCTAGCCTACGAGCAGTACTTC.

The table lists this clonotype with many counts. The chain links TRBV30 to TRBJ2-1; TRBD2 matches at 16 bases. Germline values: CDR1 GTSNPN, CDR2 SVGIG (reference sequence). With V trimmed by 5 bases and J by 13 bases, 11 bases remained unmatched. The CDR3 runs 15 residues. DNA of the CDR3: TGTGCCTGGGAACATAAGGGACTAGCGGGGGGGCCTCAGTTCTTC. It encodes CAWEHKGLAGGPQFF.

The chain is built from TRBV10-3 and TRBJ2-7; D is unresolved. The germline CDR1 and CDR2 sequences are ENHRY and SYGVKD. V dropped 3 bases and J dropped 1 base, with 7 bases sitting between them. CDR3 length: 13 amino acids. The CDR3 bases are TGTGCCATCAGTGAAGAGAGTTCCTACGAGCAGTACTTC. Its protein product is CAISEESSYEQYF.

The J gene is TRBJ2-6, the V gene TRBV12-3 or TRBV12-4; D may correspond to TRBD1 or TRBD2 (5 bases each). The CDR3 contains 16 residues. Trimming removed 10 bases at V and 0 bases at J, with 16 bases between. CDR3 sequence: CAMQGATGSGANVLTF. The CDR3, as DNA: TGTGCCATGCAGGGAGCTACTGGCTCTGGGGCCAACGTCCTGACTTTC.

This clonotype was seen a few times. The V call is TRBV5-4, the J call TRBJ1-6; TRBD1 matches 9 bases. The CDR3 runs to 18 residues. Germline values: CDR1 SGHNT, CDR2 YYREEE (reference sequence). V gave up 4 bases and J gave up 2 bases; unmatched junction bases: 10. DNA for the CDR3: TGTGCCAGCAGCAGCCCGGGACAGGGTGGCGCCTATAATTCACCCCTCCACTTT. It translates to CASSSPGQGGAYNSPLHF.

In the case of this clonotype: Given a much more abundant clone one base away, this may be a read error. The J gene is TRBJ1-2, the V gene TRBV12-3 or TRBV12-4; D gene unclear. The ends were cut back, 4 bases at V and 7 bases at J, with 13 bases in the middle. The CDR3 covers 13 residues. CDR3 DNA: TGTGCCAGCAGTTACGGGGAGGCCTTTGGCTACACCTTC. It yields the protein CASSYGEAFGYTF.

V gene TRBV7-2 combines with J gene TRBJ1-1, with 7 bases aligning to TRBD1. CDR3 size: 13 residues. V was clipped by 7 bases and J by 2 bases; unmatched bases: 4. CDR1 and CDR2 (germline): SGHTA, FQGNSA. The chain's CDR3 is CASNRDSNTEAFF. CDR3 nucleotide sequence: TGTGCCAGCAATAGGGACAGTAACACTGAAGCTTTCTTT.

This clonotype was detected ten times or more. V is TRBV28 and J is TRBJ2-1; possibly TRBD2 for D (6 bases). Germline V CDR1 and CDR2: MDHEN, SYDVKM. The CDR3 runs to 15 residues. Trimming left V 3 bases short and J 9 bases short, with 18 bases between. The CDR3 loop reads CASSLPSVSRGEQFF. CDR3 nucleotides: TGTGCCAGCAGTTTGCCTAGCGTCTCCAGAGGTGAGCAGTTCTTC.

This clonotype was recorded at least ten times. The rearrangement links TRBV5-4 to TRBJ2-7, with 10 bases fitting TRBD1. Per germline, CDR1 SGHNT and CDR2 YYREEE (reference sequence). The CDR3 consists of 15 residues. With V trimmed by 9 bases and J by 2 bases, 11 bases remained unmatched. The CDR3 DNA is TGTGCCACCGAGGCACGGGACAGGGGAACCTACGAGCAGTACTTC. Its protein product is CATEARDRGTYEQYF.

There are many counts of this clonotype. The chain carries TRBV6-1 and TRBJ2-5; no reliable D call. This CDR3 is built from 14 residues. CDR1 MNHNS and CDR2 SASEGT come from the germline V gene. V was clipped by 4 bases and J by 2 bases, with 11 bases between them. CDR3: CASSAETLQETQYF. Written as DNA, the CDR3 is TGTGCCAGCAGTGCGGAGACACTACAAGAGACCCAGTACTTC.

This clonotype appeared a few times. An end of the junction does not agree with germline; a read error may underlie this. This chain connects TRBV12-3 or TRBV12-4 to TRBJ2-1; D not certain. The CDR3 sequence is 16 residues long. Here the CDR3 DNA reads TGTGCCAGCAGTTTTACGACCAGCCGAGATTTCAATGAGCAGTTATTC. Protein product: CASSFTTSRDFNEQLF.

This clonotype was detected ten times or more. This chain joins TRBV11-2 and TRBJ2-3; TRBD2 matches 7 bases. The CDR3 length is 14 residues. Germline V gene data show CDR1 as SGHAT and CDR2 as FQNNGV. V lost 6 bases to trimming and J lost 4 bases; unmatched junction nucleotides: 7. CDR3 in amino acids: CASRPGTSADTQYF. The CDR3, as DNA: TGTGCCAGCAGGCCGGGCACTAGCGCAGATACGCAGTATTTT.

In its sample, this clonotype was seen a few times. The DNA of the CDR3 is TGTGCCAGTAGTATCTCTCGGGGCGCAGATACGCAGTATTTT. This sequence encodes CASSISRGADTQYF. This chain uses TRBV19 with TRBJ2-3, with D perhaps assigned TRBD1 or TRBD2 (5 bases each). The V gene's germline CDR1 is LNHDA and CDR2 SQIVND (reference sequence). CDR3 length equals 14 residues. Trimming stripped 3 bases from V and 4 bases from J, with 11 bases between.

The CDR3 nucleotides read TGCGCCAGCAGCAGTACAGGGGGCGCCGGGGAAGCTTTCTTT. It translates to CASSSTGGAGEAFF. The chain uses TRBV5-1 and TRBJ1-1; the match to TRBD1 covers 9 bases. This CDR3 comprises 14 residues. The trim removed 4 bases at V and 8 bases at J, leaving 9 bases unmatched. Germline values: CDR1 SGHRS, CDR2 YFSETQ.

This clonotype was observed at least ten times. The chain combines TRBV29-1 with TRBJ2-3, with TRBD2 identical over 10 bases. After removal of 7 bases from V and 7 bases from J, the junction contained 5 bases not matched to a gene. Germline V gene lookup returns CDR1 SQVTM and CDR2 ANQGSEA. This CDR3 region has 12 residues. DNA of the CDR3: TGCAGCGCCGATAGCGGGGGGCATACGCAGTATTTT. The encoded protein is CSADSGGHTQYF.

This clonotype was picked up many times. The chain carries TRBV20-1 and TRBJ2-2, with D perhaps being TRBD1 or TRBD2 (6 bases each). Germline V gene lookup returns CDR1 DFQATT and CDR2 SNEGSKA (reference sequence). Deletions cut 1 base from V and 2 bases from J, with 11 bases between. This CDR3 has 15 amino acids. CDR3 DNA: TGCAGTGCTAGAGCGGGGGCCTCAAACACCGGGGAGCTGTTTTTT. Translating it yields CSARAGASNTGELFF.

The chain links TRBV20-1 to TRBJ2-3; D might be TRBD1 (7 bases). Per the germline V gene, CDR1 is DFQATT and CDR2 is SNEGSKA (reference sequence). The CDR3 runs 13 residues. The ends were cut back, 8 bases at V and 2 bases at J, with 14 bases in the middle. This chain's CDR3 is CSSRDRFTDTQYF. CDR3 nucleotide sequence: TGCAGTTCGCGGGACAGATTCACAGATACGCAGTATTTT.

CDR3 residues: CASTLRGVGNQPQHF. The CDR3 DNA sequence: TGTGCCAGCACCCTTAGAGGGGTAGGCAATCAGCCCCAGCATTTT. This chain uses TRBV5-6 with TRBJ1-5; D is possibly TRBD1 (5 bases). CDR1 SGHDT and CDR2 YYEEEE come from the germline V gene. V dropped 6 bases and J dropped 2 bases, with 15 bases sitting between them. The CDR3 is 15 residues long. The variable domain in full, completed from reference TRBV5-6 and TRBJ1-5, reads DAGVTQSPTHLIKTRGQQVTLRCSPKSGHDTVSWYQQALGQGPQFIFQYYEEEERQRGNFPDRFSGHQFPNYSSELNVNALLLGDSALYLCASTLRGVGNQPQHFGDGTRLSIL.